The next 3 T cell receptor beta chains were all read from a single sample in a study of blood T cell repertoires in COVID-19. The table came from immunoSEQ multiplex PCR; TCRdb's copy has only in-frame clones and leaves some out. The sample lists over 250,000 clones; over 75% were seen once. The sample comprised PBMCs or T cells enriched from blood (not recorded which). All receptors come from a woman in her twenties or thirties who had recovered from COVID-19.

The chain has TRBV5-5 and TRBJ1-4, with TRBD1 matching over 8 bases. Trimming at V came to 3 bases and at J to 4 bases, leaving 8 bases not matched to a gene. CDR3 length equals 16 residues. CDR1 SGHKS and CDR2 YYEKEE come from the germline V gene (reference sequence). The CDR3 region has the DNA TGTGCCAGCAGCTGGTTTGGGACAGGATTTAATGAAAAACTGTTTTTT. This gives the protein CASSWFGTGFNEKLFF.

CDR3 coding DNA: TGTGCCAGCAGCCTGGGATACAGGGGCTACACCTTC. This gives the protein CASSLGYRGYTF. The rearrangement links TRBV9 to TRBJ1-2, with a weak D call TRBD1 (5 bases). V dropped 4 bases and J dropped 8 bases, with 12 bases sitting between them. Germline V CDR1 and CDR2: SGDLS, YYNGEE. The CDR3 sequence is 12 residues long.

CDR3 nucleotides: TGTGCCATCAGTGAGTCTGGGGACAGCCCCTTCTACGAGCAGTACTTC. Its protein product is CAISESGDSPFYEQYF. The rearrangement joins TRBV10-3 to TRBJ2-7; 7 bases map to TRBD1. The CDR3 length is 16 residues. The V gene end was trimmed by 0 bases and the J gene end by 3 bases; junction bases not matched to a gene: 8. Looked up from germline, CDR1 is ENHRY and CDR2 is SYGVKD.